This T cell receptor (beta chain) was identified during a study of CD8+ T cells in alopecia areata. Findings and caveats of the study: Elevated clonality characterized lesional scalp relative to normal scalp, particularly in alopecia totalis/universalis.

PBMCs yielded sorted CD4+ and CD8+ T cells. Sequencing used cDNA as its template, made by extracting RNA and reverse transcribing it. Assay used: immunoSEQ multiplex PCR; TCRdb lists only in-frame clones, some missing. Altogether some 150,000 clones are present, 62% being singletons, with the ten largest covering about 38%. Details on this clone: Its antigen is not known.

Trimming cost V 3 bases and J 8 bases, with 8 bases left between them. Looked up from germline, CDR1 is SNHLY and CDR2 is FYNNEI. The CDR3 has 12 residues. The source is a human donor in good health. The genes are TRBV2 and TRBJ2-1, with unresolved D. Material for sequencing was CD8+ T cells sorted from blood. CDR3 nucleotide sequence: TGTGCCAGCAGTGACCCCTTTGATGAGCAGTTCTTC. Encoded protein: CASSDPFDEQFF.